This T cell receptor (beta chain) was recovered during a study of identical twins. This CDR3 contains 12 residues. Germline CDR1 and CDR2: SGHRS and YFSETQ. V lost 4 bases and J lost 3, with 8 bases in between. Each cDNA held unique molecular identifiers, and template switching gave it a universal primer site. TCRdb re-analysed the 5' RACE reads in MiXCR, keeping a single row per CDR3 protein. The sample includes under 250,000 distinct CDR3 sequences, around a tenth of them seen just once. At least ten counts were recorded for this clonotype. As yet, its antigen is unknown. Study-wide results and caveats: Invariant MAIT and iNKT cells are populations that could partly confound zero-insertion analyses. Within cord blood, abundant beta clonotypes carried fewer insertions, but memory repertoires showed no such trend. Weaker excess sharing between twins was seen in beta out-of-frame sequences.

The chain recombines TRBV5-1 with TRBJ2-7; D is undetermined. The source of this sequence is a woman aged 18 to 35 in good health. Sequencing was carried out using memory (CD45RO+) T cells sorted from blood. The CDR3: CASSDRFYEQYF. The CDR3 DNA reads as TGCGCCAGCAGCGATAGATTCTACGAGCAGTACTTC.